This passage covers 7 T cell receptor beta chains from one sample sequenced in a study of T cells expressing NK-cell markers. TCRdb re-called the 5' RACE reads and shows each CDR3 protein once, DNA omitted. The sample table includes under 200,000 distinct CDR3 sequences. Sequencing was done on a sample of blood T cells: a sorted CD56 or NKG2C T cell subset, CD4+ or CD8+ T cells, or bulk PBMC T cells (not recorded which). These receptors all stem from a woman between 18 and 69 years old in good health.

The chain recombines TRBV10-3 with TRBJ2-3; checking the TCRdb D call of TRBD2 is not possible without DNA. Per germline, CDR1 ENHRY and CDR2 SYGVKD. The CDR3 runs 16 residues. The CDR3 reads CAISESSGGAVDTQYF.

This sequence joins TRBV27 and TRBJ2-2; TCRdb reports TRBD1, a call that lacks DNA to check it against. Germline loops: CDR1 MNHEY, CDR2 SMNVEV (reference sequence). The CDR3 is made up of 16 amino acids. This CDR3 is CASSSRPGAFTGELFF.

The V call is TRBV18, the J call TRBJ2-1. Per the germline V gene, CDR1 is KGHSH and CDR2 is LQKENI. The CDR3 is made up of 12 amino acids. The CDR3 sequence is CASSPHDYEQFF. Based on the CDR3 plus reference TRBV18 and TRBJ2-1, the full variable domain is NAGVMQNPRHLVRRRGQEARLRCSPMKGHSHVYWYRQLPEEGLKFMVYLQKENIIDESGMPKERFSAEFPKEGPSILRIQQVVRGDSAAYFCASSPHDYEQFFGPGTRLTVL.

The chain combines TRBV2 with TRBJ2-5. Germline CDR1 reads SNHLY; CDR2 reads FYNNEI. This CDR3 is 12 amino acids long. This CDR3 is CASSSEQETQYF. The variable domain in full, completed from reference TRBV2 and TRBJ2-5, reads EPEVTQTPSHQVTQMGQEVILRCVPISNHLYFYWYRQILGQKVEFLVSFYNNEISEKSEIFDDQFSVERPDGSNFTLKIRSTKLEDSAMYFCASSSEQETQYFGPGTRLLVL.

This chain connects TRBV27 to TRBJ2-1; TCRdb's D gene call, TRBD1, goes unchecked for lack of DNA. CDR3 length: 16 amino acids. Germline V gene sequence: CDR1 MNHEY, CDR2 SMNVEV (reference sequence). The CDR3 loop reads CASARTVFTTYNEQFF.

The V and J genes are TRBV7-3 and TRBJ2-7; the TRBD2 assignment by TCRdb is unverifiable without DNA. The length of the CDR3 is 18 residues. Germline lookup yields CDR1 SGHTA and CDR2 FQGTGA. The chain's CDR3 is CASSLKETSGSFGTEQYF.

The chain combines TRBV9 with TRBJ1-5; TCRdb calls TRBD1, which cannot be checked without DNA. The germline V gene has CDR1 SGDLS and CDR2 YYNGEE. There are 16 residues in the CDR3. The CDR3 loop reads CASSDSGGLGNQPQHF.